The clone carrying this T cell receptor (beta chain) was detected ten times or more. It was uncontrolled infection, other autoimmune disease, pregnancy or lactation that excluded patients. The record originates from a study of T cells in Graves' hyperthyroidism and ophthalmopathy. Using RNA transcripts as the source, TCR beta CDR3 regions were amplified. First-round RT-PCR targeting the TCR CDR3 was performed with the HTBI primer set. TCRdb re-derived calls from the multiplex PCR reads in MiXCR, one entry per CDR3 protein. The data contain over 200,000 distinct CDR3 sequences, 17% of them singletons. The CDR3 totals 17 residues. Trimming removed 0 bases from V and 5 bases from J; junction bases left unmatched: 13. Germline V gene data show CDR1 as SQVTM and CDR2 as ANQGSEA.

The sequence was obtained from a man aged 50 to 60 with Graves' hyperthyroidism. The V and J genes are TRBV29-1 and TRBJ2-1; 7 bases match TRBD2. The specimen sequenced was blood. The CDR3 spells CSVEDPGEGLWDNEQFF. For the CDR3, the DNA is TGCAGCGTTGAAGATCCGGGGGAGGGCCTATGGGACAATGAGCAGTTCTTC.